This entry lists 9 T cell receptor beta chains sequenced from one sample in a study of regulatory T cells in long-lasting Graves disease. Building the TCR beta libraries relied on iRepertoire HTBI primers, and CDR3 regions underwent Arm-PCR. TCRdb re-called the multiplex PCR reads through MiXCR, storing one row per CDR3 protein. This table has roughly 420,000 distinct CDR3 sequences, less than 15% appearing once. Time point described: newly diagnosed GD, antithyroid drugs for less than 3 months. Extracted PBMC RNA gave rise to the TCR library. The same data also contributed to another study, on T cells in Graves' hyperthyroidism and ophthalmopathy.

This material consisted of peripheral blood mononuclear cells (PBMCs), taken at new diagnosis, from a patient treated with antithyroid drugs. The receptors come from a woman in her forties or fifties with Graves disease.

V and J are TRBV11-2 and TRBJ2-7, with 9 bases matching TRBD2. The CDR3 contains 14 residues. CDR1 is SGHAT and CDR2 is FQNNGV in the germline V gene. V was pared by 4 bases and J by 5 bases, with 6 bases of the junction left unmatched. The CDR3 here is CASSYSGSNDEQYF. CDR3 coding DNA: TGTGCCAGCAGCTATAGCGGGAGTAACGACGAGCAGTACTTC.

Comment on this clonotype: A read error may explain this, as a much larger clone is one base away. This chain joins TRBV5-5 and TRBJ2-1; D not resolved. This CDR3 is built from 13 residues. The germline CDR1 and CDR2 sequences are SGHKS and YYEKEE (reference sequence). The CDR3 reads CASSSPGGIEQLF. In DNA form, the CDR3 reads TGTGCCAGCAGCTCCCCAGGTGGAATTGAGCAGTTATTC.

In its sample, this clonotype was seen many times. The CDR3 DNA reads as TGTGCCAGCAGTTACGTCGGGCCCCAAGAGACCCAGTACTTC. Protein: CASSYVGPQETQYF. The chain combines TRBV6-2 or TRBV6-3 with TRBJ2-5, with unresolved D. This CDR3 spans 14 amino acids. The ends were cut back, 2 bases at V and 1 base at J, with 8 bases in the middle. In germline, CDR1 is MNHEY, CDR2 SVGEGT.

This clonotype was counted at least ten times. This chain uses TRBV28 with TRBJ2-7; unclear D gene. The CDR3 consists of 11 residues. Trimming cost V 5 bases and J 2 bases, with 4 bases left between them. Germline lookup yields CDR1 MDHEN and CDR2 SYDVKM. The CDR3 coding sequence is TGTGCCAGCAGTCCCACCTACGAGCAGTACTTC. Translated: CASSPTYEQYF. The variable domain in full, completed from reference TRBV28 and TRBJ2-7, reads DVKVTQSSRYLVKRTGEKVFLECVQDMDHENMFWYRQDPGLGLRLIYFSYDVKMKEKGDIPEGYSVSREKKERFSLILESASTNQTSMYLCASSPTYEQYFGPGTRLTVT.

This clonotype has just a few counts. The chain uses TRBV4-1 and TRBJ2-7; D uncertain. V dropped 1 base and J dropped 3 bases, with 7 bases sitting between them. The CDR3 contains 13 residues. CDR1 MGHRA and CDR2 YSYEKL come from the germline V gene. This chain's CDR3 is CASSQGFRYEQYF. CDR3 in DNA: TGCGCCAGCAGCCAAGGATTCCGCTACGAGCAGTACTTC.

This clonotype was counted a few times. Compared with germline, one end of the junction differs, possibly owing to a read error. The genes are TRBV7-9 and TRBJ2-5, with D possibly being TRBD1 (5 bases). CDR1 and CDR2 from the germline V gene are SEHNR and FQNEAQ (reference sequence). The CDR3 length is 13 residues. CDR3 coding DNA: TGTGCCAGCAGCGCGGACAATGACAATGAGCAGCTCTTC. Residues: CASSADNDNEQLF.

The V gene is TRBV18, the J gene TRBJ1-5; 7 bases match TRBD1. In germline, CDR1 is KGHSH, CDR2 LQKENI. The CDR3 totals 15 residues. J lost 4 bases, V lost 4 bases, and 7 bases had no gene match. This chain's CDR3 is CASSLTGTENQPQHF. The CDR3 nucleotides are TGTGCCAGCTCACTGACCGGGACAGAAAATCAGCCCCAGCATTTT. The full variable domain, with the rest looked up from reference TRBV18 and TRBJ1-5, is NAGVMQNPRHLVRRRGQEARLRCSPMKGHSHVYWYRQLPEEGLKFMVYLQKENIIDESGMPKERFSAEFPKEGPSILRIQQVVRGDSAAYFCASSLTGTENQPQHFGDGTRLSIL.

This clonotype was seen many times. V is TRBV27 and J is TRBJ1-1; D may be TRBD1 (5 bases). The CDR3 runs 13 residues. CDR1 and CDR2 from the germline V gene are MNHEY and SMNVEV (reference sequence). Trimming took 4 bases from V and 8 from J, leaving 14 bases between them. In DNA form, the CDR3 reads TGTGCCAGCAGTTCAAGGGACCGCCACGAAGCTTTCTTT. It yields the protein CASSSRDRHEAFF.

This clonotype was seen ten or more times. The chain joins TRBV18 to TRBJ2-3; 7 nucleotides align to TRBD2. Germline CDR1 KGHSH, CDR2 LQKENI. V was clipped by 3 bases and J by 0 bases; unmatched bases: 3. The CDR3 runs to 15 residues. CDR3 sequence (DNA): TGTGCCAGCTCACCGGCGGGAGTAAGCACAGATACGCAGTATTTT. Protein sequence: CASSPAGVSTDTQYF.